The clone carrying this TCR beta chain was detected once. This record belongs to a study of OX40 agonist ivuxolimab in advanced cancers. Libraries were prepared by immunoSEQ multiplex PCR; TCRdb keeps only in-frame clonotypes and omits some of them. This sample has roughly 58,000 clones, with 85% found just once. V lost 5 bases and J 7 bases, leaving 11 bases between the germline ends. The CDR3 extends over 12 amino acids. Germline CDR1 and CDR2: SGHAT and FQNNGV. The J gene is TRBJ1-2, the V gene TRBV11-2; D is ambiguous. The specimen was CD4+ or CD8+ T cells sorted from blood, collected in a trial of the OX40 agonist ivuxolimab. This clonotype originated in an adult with an advanced solid tumor such as melanoma, head and neck, liver or kidney cancer. The CDR3 loop is CASSVGLFGYTF. In nucleotides, the CDR3 is TGTGCCAGCAGCGTAGGACTTTTTGGCTACACCTTC.